In its sample, the clone carrying this TCR beta chain was seen many times. The antigen is not known. TCR beta CDR3 sequences were amplified from RNA transcripts. The HTBI set primed first-round TCR CDR3 RT-PCR. TCRdb passed the multiplex PCR reads through MiXCR, listing each CDR3 protein once. This repertoire shows roughly 260,000 distinct CDR3 sequences, about 14% found once; its top ten account for roughly 15%. Those with hyperthyroidism were 18 to 65 years old, newly diagnosed, and ill for under 2 months. Orbital computed tomography, thyroid ultrasound, serum thyroxine and TRAb, and clinical symptoms together informed the diagnoses. This sample is part of a study of T cells in Graves' hyperthyroidism and ophthalmopathy. Study observations and caveats: Blood shared most expanded thyroid clonotypes above 0.001.

Trimming shortened V by 7 bases and J by 7 bases, and 8 bases separated the two germline ends. Germline CDR1 is SGDLS and CDR2 is YYNGEE. This CDR3 spans 10 amino acids. The source material was blood. The chain employs TRBV9 and TRBJ2-5; D is undetermined. The origin of this receptor is a woman aged 35 to 49 with Graves' hyperthyroidism that later progressed to Graves' ophthalmopathy. The CDR3 DNA reads TGTGCCAGCGGGGAAGTGACCCAGTACTTC. It encodes CASGEVTQYF.